The TCR beta chain under discussion was sequenced for a study of blood T cell repertoires in COVID-19. CDR1 is SNHLY, CDR2 FYNNEI, per germline. CDR3 length: 12 residues. V gave up 7 bases and J gave up 4 bases; unmatched junction bases: 0. Measured with immunoSEQ multiplex PCR; TCRdb has only the in-frame clones, and not every one. The table lists approximately 280,000 clones, roughly 90% of them singletons. The sequenced sample was peripheral blood. This chain links TRBV2 with TRBJ1-4; TRBD1 matches at 7 bases. The receptor was derived from a middle-aged man with acute or convalescent COVID-19. The CDR3 DNA reads as TGTGCCAGCAACAGGGGTAATGAAAAACTGTTTTTT. Protein: CASNRGNEKLFF.